These 14 T cell receptor beta chains were sequenced from one sample in a study of T cells in Graves' hyperthyroidism and ophthalmopathy. RNA transcripts were the template for amplifying TCR beta CDR3 regions. A first-round RT-PCR of the TCR CDR3 used the HTBI primer set. Each CDR3 protein is one row after TCRdb ran MiXCR on the multiplex PCR reads. There are roughly 400,000 distinct CDR3 sequences in the sample; more than 13% occur only once, and approximately 27% lies in the top ten. Sequencing was carried out using blood. Receptors were obtained from a man aged 45-65 years with Graves' ophthalmopathy.

The DNA of the CDR3 is TGCAGCGTTGGGGACACGATCCACTACAATGAGCAGTTCTTC. Its translation is CSVGDTIHYNEQFF. The chain employs TRBV20-1 and TRBJ2-1; tentative D call: TRBD1 (6 bases). The CDR3 has 14 residues. The germline gives CDR1 DFQATT, CDR2 SNEGSKA (reference sequence).

Ten or more counts support this clonotype. The chain uses TRBV29-1 and TRBJ2-1; TRBD2 agrees at 11 bases. This CDR3 comprises 15 residues. V was pared by 6 bases and J by 2 bases, with 6 bases of the junction left unmatched. Germline V lookup: CDR1 SQVTM, CDR2 ANQGSEA. The CDR3 nucleotides are TGCAGCGTGCGGCAACTAGCGGGAGCCTACAATGAGCAGTTCTTC. Its translation: CSVRQLAGAYNEQFF.

This clonotype has ten or more counts. The chain combines TRBV7-2 with TRBJ2-3; D possibly uses TRBD1 or TRBD2 (6 bases each). The germline CDR1 and CDR2 sequences are SGHTA and FQGNSA. V lost 4 bases, J lost 2 bases, and 19 bases lay in between. CDR3 size: 17 residues. The CDR3 here is CASSSRGGMFNTDTQYF. CDR3 coding DNA: TGTGCCAGCAGCTCCAGGGGAGGCATGTTTAACACAGATACGCAGTATTTT.

A note on this clonotype: At one of its ends the junction is not consistent with the germline gene, which may arise from a read error. The gene calls are TRBV5-1 and TRBJ1-4, with 10 bases that match TRBD1. This CDR3 has 14 amino acids. The germline V gene encodes CDR1 SGHRS and CDR2 YFSETQ. This CDR3 reads CASSPGQGNEKLFF. The CDR3 DNA reads TGTGCCAGCAGCCCGGGACAGGGGAATGAAAAACTGTTTTTT.

This clonotype was picked up many times. DNA for the CDR3: TGTGCCAGCAGCTCAAGACTAGCGGGGACAGTATACAATGAGCAGTTCTTC. Translated: CASSSRLAGTVYNEQFF. This chain links TRBV3-1 with TRBJ2-1; 11 nucleotides agree with TRBD2. V was clipped by 5 bases and J by 4 bases; unmatched bases: 10. The CDR3 is 17 amino acids. Germline V CDR1 and CDR2: LGHDT, YNNKEL (reference sequence).

This clonotype appeared many times. The chain is built from TRBV7-9 and TRBJ2-2; 8 bases are a match to TRBD1. Germline V gene lookup returns CDR1 SEHNR and CDR2 FQNEAQ (reference sequence). This CDR3 is 15 amino acids long. V lost 3 bases and J lost 6; bases outside the gene matches: 6. DNA of the CDR3: TGTGCCAGCAGCTTGGTCAGGGGGCAGGCCGGGGAGCTGTTTTTT. It encodes CASSLVRGQAGELFF.

The table lists this clonotype with many counts. The genes are TRBV7-9 and TRBJ2-3, with D perhaps matching TRBD2 (7 bases). Germline lookup yields CDR1 SEHNR and CDR2 FQNEAQ (reference sequence). With 10 bases removed from V and 4 bases from J, the gap between germline ends came to 21 bases. This CDR3 has 15 residues. The CDR3 DNA sequence: TGTGCCACGACACGGGGGGCCGGTCGGGCAGATACGCAGTATTTT. This encodes CATTRGAGRADTQYF.

This clonotype appeared many times. This chain links TRBV11-2 with TRBJ2-5; D is possibly TRBD1 or TRBD2 (5 bases each). The V gene's germline CDR1 is SGHAT and CDR2 FQNNGV. The V gene lost 1 base and the J gene lost 5 bases, with 11 bases spanning the gap. CDR3 length: 14 residues. CDR3 nucleotides: TGTGCCAGCAGCTTAGTCCGGGGCTTGGAGACCCAGTACTTC. Protein: CASSLVRGLETQYF. The variable domain in full, completed from reference TRBV11-2 and TRBJ2-5, reads EAGVAQSPRYKIIEKRQSVAFWCNPISGHATLYWYQQILGQGPKLLIQFQNNGVVDDSQLPKDRFSAERLKGVDSTLKIQPAKLEDSAVYLCASSLVRGLETQYFGPGTRLLVL.

V and J are TRBV19 and TRBJ2-1; perhaps TRBD2 as D (5 bases). This CDR3 comprises 16 residues. Per germline, CDR1 LNHDA and CDR2 SQIVND (reference sequence). V lost 4 bases, J lost 3 bases, and 16 bases lay in between. The DNA of the CDR3 is TGTGCCAGTAGTACCCTGAGGGTTACCTACTACAATGAGCAGTTCTTC. This sequence encodes CASSTLRVTYYNEQFF.

The chain uses TRBV11-3 and TRBJ2-1; no clear D gene. This CDR3 comprises 14 residues. Germline CDR1 reads SGHNT; CDR2 reads YENEEA. V was shortened by 5 bases and J by 0 bases, with 8 bases between the two germline ends. CDR3 region: CASSHVSSYNEQFF. CDR3 DNA sequence: TGTGCCAGCAGCCATGTCTCCTCCTACAATGAGCAGTTCTTC.

This clonotype was counted between two and nine times. V usage is TRBV10-2 and J usage is TRBJ2-5; 7 bases line up with TRBD1. Trimming cost V 0 bases and J 7 bases; bases outside gene matches: 8. The CDR3 spans 15 residues. CDR1 and CDR2 (germline): WSHSY, SAAADI. The chain's CDR3 is CASSESKGALRTQYF. Written as DNA, the CDR3 is TGCGCCAGCAGTGAGTCGAAGGGGGCCCTAAGGACCCAGTACTTC.

The DNA for the CDR3 is TGCAGCGTCCGTGACAGGGCGGCCCACAATGAGCAGTTCTTC. As protein: CSVRDRAAHNEQFF. The genes are TRBV29-1 and TRBJ2-1, with 7 bases lining up with TRBD1. Germline V lookup: CDR1 SQVTM, CDR2 ANQGSEA. V was clipped by 6 bases and J by 5 bases; unmatched bases: 10. There are 14 residues in the CDR3.

This clonotype was counted at least ten times. The J gene is TRBJ1-3, the V gene TRBV20-1, with TRBD1 as a possible D gene (6 bases). The V end was cut by 4 bases, the J end by 0 bases, with 10 bases between. The CDR3 is 14 amino acids. The V gene's germline CDR1 is DFQATT and CDR2 SNEGSKA (reference sequence). CDR3 residues: CSATRDNSGNTIYF. The CDR3 nucleotides read TGCAGTGCTACAAGGGACAACTCTGGAAACACCATATATTTT.

The gene calls are TRBV6-1 and TRBJ2-3, with 7 bases matching TRBD2. This CDR3 has 14 amino acids. With 6 bases clipped from V and 2 bases from J, the junction kept 5 bases outside the gene matches. Germline lookup yields CDR1 MNHNS and CDR2 SASEGT. The CDR3 here is CASRSAGTTDTQYF. The CDR3 DNA reads TGTGCCAGCAGGTCAGCGGGAACCACAGATACGCAGTATTTT.